This T cell receptor beta chain came from a study of beta chain features in type 1 diabetes. Study conclusions and caveats: Researchers report that Type 1 diabetes patients had moderately but significantly shorter TCRB CDR3s across all four CD4+ subsets. The VDJ junctions of type 1 diabetes patients carried fewer insertions and more deletions. Researchers cautioned that cDNA sequencing could over-represent cells with high TCR expression.

Sorting with CD45RO/CCR7/CD25/CD127/CD95/CD27 yielded naive, central memory, regulatory and stem-like memory CD4+ cells. Reverse transcribing all isolated RNA meant expressed TCRB transcripts were sequenced. The average output of naive, central memory and regulatory T cell samples was a few million reads. TCRdb's copy holds only in-frame clones and misses some; the assay was immunoSEQ multiplex PCR. The top ten hold 3.5% to 4.5% of the sample, which has fewer than 25,000 clones, roughly two thirds seen once. In regard to this clone: Its antigen remains unknown.

Specimen: Tregs from blood. The clonotype originates from a man aged 18-30 years with type 1 diabetes.

CDR3 nucleotide sequence: TGTGCCAGCAGGAGTACAGGGGTCTACGAGCAGTACTTC. This translates into CASRSTGVYEQYF. V is TRBV28 and J is TRBJ2-7, with 7 positions matching TRBD1. The J segment lost 3 bases and the V segment lost 6 bases, leaving 5 bases of the junction unmatched. Germline CDR1 reads MDHEN; CDR2 reads SYDVKM. The CDR3 has 13 amino acids. Based on the CDR3 plus reference TRBV28 and TRBJ2-7, the full variable domain is DVKVTQSSRYLVKRTGEKVFLECVQDMDHENMFWYRQDPGLGLRLIYFSYDVKMKEKGDIPEGYSVSREKKERFSLILESASTNQTSMYLCASRSTGVYEQYFGPGTRLTVT.